What follows are 32 T cell receptor beta chains derived from one specimen sequenced in a study of cytomegalovirus exposure and HLA in healthy donors. Primers: 60 Vbeta forward and 13 Jbeta reverse. TCRdb keeps only in-frame clones here, not all; method: immunoSEQ multiplex PCR. The sample holds 80,000 or so clones, 77% seen once. Sequencing was carried out using PBMCs. These receptors were taken from a man between 45 and 60 years old in good health and CMV-seropositive.

The V and J genes are TRBV29-1 and TRBJ2-3; D uncertain. This CDR3 contains 13 residues. Trimming cost V 7 bases and J 2 bases, with 13 bases left between them. CDR1 SQVTM and CDR2 ANQGSEA come from the germline V gene. This CDR3 is CSANVVYTDTQYF. CDR3 nucleotides: TGCAGCGCTAATGTGGTCTACACAGATACGCAGTATTTT.

V is TRBV27 and J is TRBJ2-2, with D possibly being TRBD2 (6 bases). Between the trimmed V and J ends, which lost 2 bases and 8 bases, there was a span of 12 bases. Germline loops: CDR1 MNHEY, CDR2 SMNVEV (reference sequence). The CDR3 spans 14 residues. CDR3 coding DNA: TGTGCCAGCAGTTTACGGGAGCGGCGAGGGGAGCTGTTTTTT. Its translation is CASSLRERRGELFF.

This chain joins TRBV14 and TRBJ1-2; D is possibly TRBD1 (6 bases). Per the germline V gene, CDR1 is SGHDN and CDR2 is FVKESK. V was clipped by 0 bases and J by 2 bases, with 13 bases between them. The CDR3 is made up of 16 amino acids. This chain's CDR3 is CASSQDLTDSNYGYTF. The CDR3 DNA reads TGTGCCAGCAGCCAAGATCTCACGGACAGCAACTATGGCTACACCTTC.

V is TRBV7-9 and J is TRBJ1-4; the match to TRBD1 covers 9 bases. V lost 5 bases and J lost 5; bases outside the gene matches: 9. Germline CDR1 reads SEHNR; CDR2 reads FQNEAQ (reference sequence). The CDR3 sequence is 16 residues long. The DNA of the CDR3 is TGTGCCAGCAGCGTCACGGGACAGGGTAGGAATGAAAAACTGTTTTTT. Translating gives CASSVTGQGRNEKLFF.

The V gene is TRBV18, the J gene TRBJ1-1, with TRBD1 matching over 7 bases. This CDR3 contains 14 residues. The V segment lost 6 bases and the J segment 3 bases; nucleotides outside the gene matches: 7. Germline assignment: CDR1 KGHSH and CDR2 LQKENI. The CDR3 spells CASSPGGWDTEAFF. In DNA form, the CDR3 reads TGTGCCAGCTCTCCAGGGGGGTGGGACACTGAAGCTTTCTTT.

The chain couples TRBV4-1 to TRBJ1-1; no clear D gene. Trimming stripped 4 bases from V and 2 bases from J, with 11 bases between. Germline V gene lookup returns CDR1 MGHRA and CDR2 YSYEKL. CDR3 length equals 14 residues. The CDR3 protein is CASSPHPTNTEAFF. Written as DNA, the CDR3 is TGCGCCAGCAGCCCCCACCCAACTAACACTGAAGCTTTCTTT.

This chain connects TRBV19 to TRBJ1-4; a weak D match, TRBD1 (6 bases). CDR3 length: 14 amino acids. Germline loops: CDR1 LNHDA, CDR2 SQIVND (reference sequence). V was pared by 7 bases and J by 4 bases, with 13 bases between. The CDR3 here is CASNPDSYNEKLFF. In DNA form, the CDR3 reads TGTGCCAGTAACCCGGACAGCTATAATGAAAAACTGTTTTTT.

This chain uses TRBV28 with TRBJ2-5, with D possibly TRBD2 on 6 matching bases. The CDR3 has 16 residues. CDR1 and CDR2 from the germline V gene are MDHEN and SYDVKM. V dropped 6 bases and J dropped 5 bases, with 22 bases sitting between them. CDR3 DNA: TGTGCCAGCAGGGAAGGGAGCGGAGGGGTTGGGGAGACCCAGTACTTC. Translating gives CASREGSGGVGETQYF.

The chain recombines TRBV19 with TRBJ1-2; 10 bases agree with TRBD1. The ends lost 5 bases at V and 4 bases at J; junction bases unmatched: 13. This CDR3 has 17 residues. Per the germline V gene, CDR1 is LNHDA and CDR2 is SQIVND (reference sequence). The CDR3 spells CASSVGTGANMFYGYTF. The CDR3 DNA sequence: TGTGCCAGTAGTGTAGGGACAGGGGCTAATATGTTCTATGGCTACACCTTC.

The V gene is TRBV29-1, the J gene TRBJ1-3; D is ambiguous. V gave up 2 bases and J gave up 3 bases, with 2 bases separating them. The CDR3 runs to 11 residues. Germline lookup yields CDR1 SQVTM and CDR2 ANQGSEA. The CDR3 nucleotides are TGCAGCGTTGAACTTGGAAACACCATATATTTT. Translating gives CSVELGNTIYF.

This chain uses TRBV30 with TRBJ1-1; possibly TRBD1 for D (5 bases). Germline lookup yields CDR1 GTSNPN and CDR2 SVGIG (reference sequence). Trimming removed 5 bases at V and 1 base at J, with 8 bases between. This CDR3 comprises 12 residues. The CDR3 here is CAWGGTNTEAFF. CDR3 DNA sequence: TGTGCCTGGGGAGGGACGAACACTGAAGCTTTCTTT. Drawing the rest from reference TRBV30 and TRBJ1-1, the complete variable domain is SQTIHQWPATLVQPVGSPLSLECTVEGTSNPNLYWYRQAAGRGLQLLFYSVGIGQISSEVPQNLSASRPQDRQFILSSKKLLLSDSGFYLCAWGGTNTEAFFGQGTRLTVV.

The J gene is TRBJ2-1, the V gene TRBV11-3, with no clear D. This CDR3 is built from 14 residues. Germline values: CDR1 SGHNT, CDR2 YENEEA. Trimming removed 3 bases at V and 2 bases at J, with 8 bases between. The CDR3 protein is CASSFPETYNEQFF. CDR3 coding DNA: TGTGCCAGCAGCTTCCCAGAAACCTACAATGAGCAGTTCTTC.

This clone was counted a few times. The chain employs TRBV5-4 and TRBJ1-1, with a tentative D call TRBD1 (6 bases). The germline V gene encodes CDR1 SGHNT and CDR2 YYREEE (reference sequence). The CDR3 runs 14 residues. V was pared by 4 bases and J by 0 bases, with 10 bases between. The CDR3 is CASSGTLMNTEAFF. The CDR3, as DNA: TGTGCCAGCAGCGGGACACTTATGAACACTGAAGCTTTCTTT.

With regard to this clone: Germline and junction disagree at one end, which may indicate a read error. The sample contains more than one DNA sequence encoding this CDR3. The rearrangement joins TRBV5-1 to TRBJ2-7; 7 positions match TRBD2. The CDR3 has 12 residues. From germline, CDR1 is SGHRS and CDR2 YFSETQ. This CDR3 reads CASSLGGYEQYF. The CDR3 nucleotides read TGCGCCAGCAGTTTGGGAGGGTACGAGCAGTACTTC.

This clone was picked up a small number of times. The chain recombines TRBV7-2 with TRBJ2-3; no firm D call. V was shortened by 0 bases and J by 2 bases, with 12 bases between the two germline ends. The germline gives CDR1 SGHTA, CDR2 FQGNSA. The CDR3 runs 16 residues. CDR3 residues: CASSLAAWVNTDTQYF. DNA of the CDR3: TGTGCCAGCAGCTTAGCAGCGTGGGTGAACACAGATACGCAGTATTTT.

The chain recombines TRBV5-4 with TRBJ1-3, with D possibly being TRBD1 (6 bases). CDR1 and CDR2 from the germline V gene are SGHNT and YYREEE (reference sequence). Trimming removed 0 bases from V and 0 bases from J, with 10 bases in between. This CDR3 region has 16 residues. DNA for the CDR3: TGTGCCAGCAGCTTGGGACAGGCCTACTCTGGAAACACCATATATTTT. Its translation: CASSLGQAYSGNTIYF. The whole variable domain, remainder taken from reference TRBV5-4 and TRBJ1-3, is ETGVTQSPTHLIKTRGQQVTLRCSSQSGHNTVSWYQQALGQGPQFIFQYYREEENGRGNFPPRFSGLQFPNYSSELNVNALELDDSALYLCASSLGQAYSGNTIYFGEGSWLTVV.

CDR3 nucleotide sequence: TGTGCCAGCAGCGCGGGACAGGGGGGCCTCTACGAGCAGTACTTC. Protein product: CASSAGQGGLYEQYF. The gene calls are TRBV7-2 and TRBJ2-7, with 11 bases fitting TRBD1. V dropped 5 bases and J dropped 3; count of bases not matched to a gene: 6. Germline V CDR1 and CDR2: SGHTA, FQGNSA. The CDR3 length is 15 residues.

The chain links TRBV19 to TRBJ1-1; D is perhaps TRBD1 (6 bases). V lost 6 bases, J lost 2 bases, and 16 bases lay in between. Germline CDR1 LNHDA, CDR2 SQIVND (reference sequence). The CDR3 has 15 residues. DNA of the CDR3: TGTGCCAGTAGGGGAAACAGGGCTGGAAACACTGAAGCTTTCTTT. It codes for CASRGNRAGNTEAFF.

The chain combines TRBV27 with TRBJ2-1; D possibly corresponds to TRBD1 (5 bases). The CDR3 length is 19 residues. With 8 bases removed from V and 8 bases from J, the gap between germline ends came to 34 bases. CDR1 and CDR2 from the germline V gene are MNHEY and SMNVEV (reference sequence). The CDR3 reads CASRSRPTSNERQTDEQFF. CDR3 sequence (DNA): TGTGCCAGCCGCAGTCGCCCCACCTCAAACGAAAGACAGACGGATGAGCAGTTCTTC.

The chain is built from TRBV5-1 and TRBJ2-3; maybe TRBD2 (5 bases). Looked up from germline, CDR1 is SGHRS and CDR2 is YFSETQ. The CDR3 is 15 residues long. The V gene lost 8 bases and the J gene lost 0 bases, with 16 bases spanning the gap. The CDR3 is CASRDRRASTDTQYF. The CDR3 DNA follows: TGCGCCAGTAGGGATAGGCGGGCTAGCACAGATACGCAGTATTTT.

Here the CDR3 reads CARSFSGGPPDTQYF. CDR3 nucleotide sequence: TGTGCCAGAAGCTTCTCGGGAGGGCCCCCAGATACGCAGTATTTT. This sequence joins TRBV5-3 and TRBJ2-3, with 8 bases matching TRBD2. TRBV5-3 is designated an ORF whose function remains uncertain. The CDR3 covers 15 residues. V trimming: 2 bases; J trimming: 4 bases; junction bases outside the gene matches: 6.

The chain uses TRBV18 and TRBJ1-1, with D maybe TRBD1 (6 bases). Per germline, CDR1 KGHSH and CDR2 LQKENI. The CDR3 is 13 amino acids. The V end lost 4 bases, the J end lost 3 bases, and 9 bases lay between the germline ends. Written as DNA, the CDR3 is TGTGCCAGCTCACTCCGACAGGACACTGAAGCTTTCTTT. The encoded protein is CASSLRQDTEAFF. The full variable domain, its missing parts supplied by reference TRBV18 and TRBJ1-1, is NAGVMQNPRHLVRRRGQEARLRCSPMKGHSHVYWYRQLPEEGLKFMVYLQKENIIDESGMPKERFSAEFPKEGPSILRIQQVVRGDSAAYFCASSLRQDTEAFFGQGTRLTVV.

V is TRBV27 and J is TRBJ1-6; D possibly corresponds to TRBD1 (6 bases). The V end was cut by 3 bases, the J end by 6 bases, with 12 bases between. The germline V gene encodes CDR1 MNHEY and CDR2 SMNVEV (reference sequence). This CDR3 region has 15 residues. The CDR3 DNA sequence: TGTGCCAGCAGTTTGGCGGGGGCGGTTAATTCACCCCTCCACTTT. Translation gives CASSLAGAVNSPLHF.

Concerning this clone itself: The conserved phenylalanine or tryptophan is not found at the CDR3 terminus, so this likely reflects a read error. The CDR3 nucleotides read TGTGCCAGCAGCCGCCTGGGACTAGCGGGAGGGTCCGGGGAGCTGTTTTCT. Residues: CASSRLGLAGGSGELFS. The chain couples TRBV11-3 to TRBJ2-2, with TRBD2 identical over 16 bases. Germline V gene lookup returns CDR1 SGHNT and CDR2 YENEEA. The V gene end was trimmed by 5 bases and the J gene end by 6 bases; junction bases not matched to a gene: 6. CDR3 length equals 17 residues.

The V gene is TRBV5-1, the J gene TRBJ2-1; maybe TRBD2 (5 bases). The V end lost 3 bases, the J end lost 15 bases, and 16 bases lay between the germline ends. The CDR3 is 12 residues long. Germline values: CDR1 SGHRS, CDR2 YFSETQ. The CDR3 here is CASSSPDGETFF. The CDR3 DNA reads as TGCGCCAGCAGCTCCCCCGACGGGGAGACGTTCTTC.

This sequence joins TRBV7-2 and TRBJ2-1, with a tentative D call TRBD2 (6 bases). The CDR3 totals 16 residues. Trimming stripped 2 bases from V and 7 bases from J, with 18 bases between. The germline V gene has CDR1 SGHTA and CDR2 FQGNSA. CDR3 nucleotide sequence: TGTGCCAGCAGCTTAAGGAAGCGGGCGAGGGGTAATGAGCAGTTCTTC. Amino acids: CASSLRKRARGNEQFF.

The chain uses TRBV7-8 and TRBJ2-3; TRBD2 matches at 10 bases. Germline trimming cut 5 bases from V and 7 bases from J; bases unmatched to any gene: 12. From germline, CDR1 is SGHVS and CDR2 FQNEAQ. This CDR3 is built from 16 residues. CDR3 amino acids: CASSPAGAGGPHTQYF. In DNA, the CDR3 is TGTGCCAGCAGCCCGGCGGGAGCGGGAGGGCCACATACGCAGTATTTT. The full variable domain, completed using reference TRBV7-8 and TRBJ2-3, is GAGVSQSPRYKVAKRGQDVALRCDPISGHVSLFWYQQALGQGPEFLTYFQNEAQLDKSGLPSDRFFAERPEGSVSTLKIQRTQQEDSAVYLCASSPAGAGGPHTQYFGPGTRLTVL.

The rearrangement uses TRBV5-4 and TRBJ2-3; D ambiguous. The CDR3 runs 13 residues. The germline CDR1 and CDR2 sequences are SGHNT and YYREEE (reference sequence). Trimming took off 4 bases at V and 3 bases at J, with 9 bases between the two ends. The CDR3 bases are TGTGCCAGCAGCCCTTTAGTGACAGATACGCAGTATTTT. It translates to CASSPLVTDTQYF.

For the CDR3, the DNA is TGTGCCAGTACCTCGGGACAGGGAGTGAGGCAGCCCCAGCATTTT. As protein: CASTSGQGVRQPQHF. The chain links TRBV19 to TRBJ1-5; 9 nucleotides agree with TRBD1. The CDR3 totals 15 residues. Germline CDR1 is LNHDA and CDR2 is SQIVND (reference sequence). V was pared by 7 bases and J by 7 bases, with 11 bases of the junction left unmatched.

The chain links TRBV11-2 to TRBJ1-5; possible D gene TRBD1, 5 bases. Trimming took off 6 bases at V and 5 bases at J, with 14 bases between the two ends. CDR1 is SGHAT and CDR2 is FQNNGV in the germline V gene. The CDR3 covers 14 residues. The CDR3 loop is CASSLGGSHQPQHF. The CDR3, as DNA: TGTGCCAGCAGTTTGGGGGGTTCCCATCAGCCCCAGCATTTT. Drawing the rest from reference TRBV11-2 and TRBJ1-5, the complete variable domain is EAGVAQSPRYKIIEKRQSVAFWCNPISGHATLYWYQQILGQGPKLLIQFQNNGVVDDSQLPKDRFSAERLKGVDSTLKIQPAKLEDSAVYLCASSLGGSHQPQHFGDGTRLSIL.

This clone was counted once. The chain links TRBV7-3 to TRBJ2-3; 9 bases align to TRBD2. With V trimmed by 8 bases and J by 6 bases, 6 bases remained unmatched. This CDR3 has 13 residues. Germline CDR1 and CDR2: SGHTA and FQGTGA. The CDR3, as DNA: TGTGCCAGCCGGGCGGGAGGGAAGGATACGCAGTATTTT. It yields the protein CASRAGGKDTQYF.

The chain combines TRBV2 with TRBJ2-7; possibly TRBD1 for D (5 bases). Germline CDR1 is SNHLY and CDR2 is FYNNEI. V dropped 7 bases and J dropped 2 bases, with 15 bases sitting between them. The CDR3 is made up of 14 amino acids. This CDR3 reads CASTLNWGPYEQYF. DNA of the CDR3: TGTGCCAGCACGCTTAACTGGGGCCCCTACGAGCAGTACTTC.